This entry describes one T cell receptor (beta chain). These data come from a study of shared clonotypes between healthy human individuals. At a deep level, the assay was run. Profiled with immunoSEQ multiplex PCR; TCRdb holds only in-frame clones, not every one. This sample has roughly 500,000 clones, with 90% to 96% found just once. The specimen sequenced was naive CD4+ T cells sorted from blood. Stated subset: CD45RA+ positively selected. This sequence was found in a woman in her 30s in good health.

The CDR3 spells CASSFRDGEAFF. As DNA, the CDR3 is TGTGCCAGCAGTTTCCGGGACGGTGAAGCTTTCTTT. The chain links TRBV6-1 to TRBJ1-1, with a possible D match to TRBD1 (5 bases). The germline CDR1 and CDR2 sequences are MNHNS and SASEGT. This CDR3 region has 12 residues. Trimming pared 5 bases from V and 7 bases from J, leaving 11 bases between.